Shown below are 2 T cell receptor beta chains from a single sample sequenced in a study of T cell responses to AZD1222 COVID-19 vaccine. Sequenced by immunoSEQ multiplex PCR; TCRdb stores in-frame clones only, minus some. Of around 50,000 clones listed, roughly 80% are singletons. Here the sequenced sample was peripheral blood, taken on day 0 of AZD1222 vaccination. All receptors derive from an adult in good health.

The genes are TRBV5-1 and TRBJ2-2; TRBD1 might be the D (7 bases). Germline CDR1 SGHRS, CDR2 YFSETQ. CDR3 size: 14 residues. V was trimmed by 4 bases and J by 2 bases, leaving 9 bases between them. The DNA of the CDR3 is TGCGCCAGCAGCGGAGGGGGCAACACCGGGGAGCTGTTTTTT. Translating it yields CASSGGGNTGELFF.

This clone is a singleton in its sample. The V gene is TRBV4-1, the J gene TRBJ1-2; 7 bases agree with TRBD1. CDR3 length equals 17 residues. With V trimmed by 6 bases and J by 3 bases, 16 bases remained unmatched. From germline, CDR1 is MGHRA and CDR2 YSYEKL. CDR3 coding DNA: TGCGCCAGCAGACCGGGAACAGGGGAGGGGGCATACTATGGCTACACCTTC. This codes for CASRPGTGEGAYYGYTF.